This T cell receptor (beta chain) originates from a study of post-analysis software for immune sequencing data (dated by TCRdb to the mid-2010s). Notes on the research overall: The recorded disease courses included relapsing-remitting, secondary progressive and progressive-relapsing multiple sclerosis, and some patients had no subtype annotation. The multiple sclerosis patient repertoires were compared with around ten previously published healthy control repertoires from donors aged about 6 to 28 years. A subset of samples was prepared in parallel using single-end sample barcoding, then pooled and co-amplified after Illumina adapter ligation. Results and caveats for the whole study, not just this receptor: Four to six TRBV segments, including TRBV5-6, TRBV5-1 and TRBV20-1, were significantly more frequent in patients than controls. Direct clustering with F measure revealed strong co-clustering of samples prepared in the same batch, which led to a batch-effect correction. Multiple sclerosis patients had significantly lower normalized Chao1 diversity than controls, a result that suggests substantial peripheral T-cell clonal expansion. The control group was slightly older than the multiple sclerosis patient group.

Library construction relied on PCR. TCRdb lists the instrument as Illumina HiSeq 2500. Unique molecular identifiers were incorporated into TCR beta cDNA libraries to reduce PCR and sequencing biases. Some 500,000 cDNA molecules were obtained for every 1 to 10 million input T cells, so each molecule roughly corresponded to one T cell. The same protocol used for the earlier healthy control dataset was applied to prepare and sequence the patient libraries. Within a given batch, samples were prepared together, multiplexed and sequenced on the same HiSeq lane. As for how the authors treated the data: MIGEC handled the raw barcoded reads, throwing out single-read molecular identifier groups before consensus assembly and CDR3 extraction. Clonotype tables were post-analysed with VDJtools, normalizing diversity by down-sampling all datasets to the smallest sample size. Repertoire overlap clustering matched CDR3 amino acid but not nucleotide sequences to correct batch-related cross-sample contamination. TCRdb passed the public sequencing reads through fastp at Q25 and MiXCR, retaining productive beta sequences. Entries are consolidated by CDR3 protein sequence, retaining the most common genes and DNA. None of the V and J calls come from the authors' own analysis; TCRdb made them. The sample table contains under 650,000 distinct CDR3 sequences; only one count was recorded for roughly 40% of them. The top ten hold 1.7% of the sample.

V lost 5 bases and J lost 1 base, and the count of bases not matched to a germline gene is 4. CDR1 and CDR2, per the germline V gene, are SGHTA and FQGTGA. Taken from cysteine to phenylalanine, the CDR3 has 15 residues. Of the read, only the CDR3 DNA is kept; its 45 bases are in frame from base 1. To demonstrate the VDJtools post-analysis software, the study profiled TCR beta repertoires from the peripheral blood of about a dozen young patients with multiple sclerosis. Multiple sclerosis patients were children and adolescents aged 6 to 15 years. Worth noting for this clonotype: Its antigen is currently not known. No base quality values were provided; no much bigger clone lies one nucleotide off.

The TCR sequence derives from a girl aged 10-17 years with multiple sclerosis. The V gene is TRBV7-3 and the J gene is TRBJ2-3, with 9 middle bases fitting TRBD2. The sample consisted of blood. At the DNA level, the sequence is TGTGCCAGCAGCCTTAGCGGGGGTCGCACAGATACGCAGTATTTT. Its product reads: CASSLSGGRTDTQYF.